Shown below are 30 T cell receptor beta chains from a single sample sequenced in a study of T cells in women clearing cervical HPV infection. This table comes from immunoSEQ multiplex PCR, and its TCRdb copy is limited to in-frame clones, with some not included. Its table lists roughly 35,000 clones. Sample: blood buffy coat. The receptors derive from a woman aged 18 to 75 with a cervical HPV16 infection that either progressed to CIN3+ or cleared (not recorded which).

For this clone: The read ends 3 residues early relative to the CDR3; the germline J gene fills the gap. The rearrangement joins TRBV7-2 to TRBJ1-2; D is perhaps TRBD1 (5 bases). From germline, CDR1 is SGHTA and CDR2 FQGNSA. This CDR3 has 13 amino acids. CDR3 DNA, as far as it was read: TGTGCCAGCAGCTCAGGGCCTGGGCGCGAC. Translation gives CASSSGPGRD. Given in full, the CDR3 is CASSSGPGRDYTF.

For this clone: The CDR3 end is not reached by the read, which stops 3 residues before it; the germline J gene fills it in. The chain couples TRBV7-2 to TRBJ2-3, with 9 bases that match TRBD1. From germline, CDR1 is SGHTA and CDR2 FQGNSA. This CDR3 region has 15 residues. The chain's CDR3 is CASSLVGQGNQPQYF. The DNA read from the CDR3 is TGTGCCAGCAGCTTAGTGGGACAGGGAAATCAGCCG.

Of note for this clone: The observed sequence ends 3 residues before the CDR3 terminus, with the missing tail filled in from the germline J gene. The rearrangement links TRBV7-9 to TRBJ2-7; 8 bases are shared with TRBD1. V shed 5 bases, J shed 3 bases, and the junction held 9 bases outside the gene matches. The CDR3 is 15 residues long. Looked up from germline, CDR1 is SEHNR and CDR2 is FQNEAQ (reference sequence). Here the CDR3 reads CASSQGQGRDYEQYF. The DNA read from the CDR3 is TGTGCCAGCAGCCAAGGACAGGGAAGGGACTACGAG.

Worth noting for this clone: The read stops 3 residues short of the end of the CDR3; the missing end is completed from the germline J gene. V is TRBV18 and J is TRBJ1-2; D is perhaps TRBD1 (6 bases). There are 14 residues in the CDR3. Germline CDR1 and CDR2: KGHSH and LQKENI. The DNA read from the CDR3 is TGTGCCAGCTCCCCCTCTACAGGGTACAATGAC. The encoded protein is CASSPSTGYND. The whole CDR3 region reads CASSPSTGYNDYTF.

With respect to this clone: The read stops 3 residues short of the end of the CDR3; the missing end is completed from the germline J gene. V gene TRBV6-1 combines with J gene TRBJ1-1, with unresolved D. Trimming shortened V by 4 bases and J by 2 bases, and 5 bases separated the two germline ends. The CDR3 extends over 12 amino acids. The V gene's germline CDR1 is MNHNS and CDR2 SASEGT. The sequenced CDR3 bases are TGTGCCAGCAGTGCCATTAACACTGAA. Translated: CASSAINTE. The whole CDR3 is CASSAINTEAFF.

Regarding this clone: From the germline J gene comes the end of the CDR3, since the read stops 3 residues before it. V usage is TRBV6-1 and J usage is TRBJ2-7; 8 bases fit TRBD1. Germline lookup yields CDR1 MNHNS and CDR2 SASEGT. The CDR3 length is 13 residues. Trimming took 4 bases from V and 6 from J; bases not matched to a gene: 5. The CDR3 reads CASSVLQGGEQYF. The part of the CDR3 DNA that was read is TGTGCCAGCAGTGTCCTACAGGGGGGCGAG.

CDR3: CASRGTGLRNEQFF. The DNA read from the CDR3 is TGTGCCAGCAGAGGGACAGGGCTTCGCAATGAG. This chain uses TRBV6-2 or TRBV6-3 with TRBJ2-1, with 9 nucleotides matching TRBD1. The sequenced fragment ends 3 residues before the CDR3 boundary, so the rest is inferred from the germline J gene. V was clipped by 6 bases and J by 6 bases; unmatched bases: 6. The germline gives CDR1 MNHEY, CDR2 SVGEGT. The CDR3 is 14 amino acids.

A word on this clone: The read ends 3 residues before the CDR3 terminus; that terminus is restored from the germline J gene. The V gene is TRBV20-1, the J gene TRBJ2-7; 13 nucleotides line up with TRBD2. Unmatched junction bases numbered 5, after V lost 2 bases and J lost 4 bases. The CDR3 sequence is 15 residues long. The germline V gene has CDR1 DFQATT and CDR2 SNEGSKA (reference sequence). The part of the CDR3 DNA that was read is TGCAGTGCTAGACGGACTAGCGGGAGTTCGTACGAG. It yields the protein CSARRTSGSSYE. The entire CDR3 sequence reads CSARRTSGSSYEQYF.

With respect to this clone: One junction end disagrees with the germline gene, perhaps due to a read error. Read data end 3 residues before the CDR3 end; the end is taken from the germline J gene. This chain links TRBV7-7 with TRBJ2-2; tentatively, D is TRBD2 (6 bases). The germline gives CDR1 SSHAT, CDR2 FNYEAQ (reference sequence). There are 13 residues in the CDR3. CDR3 loop: CASSSGLSSPLFF. CDR3 DNA (partial): TGTGCTAGCAGCTCCGGACTATCCTCACCG.

Of note for this clone: The CDR3 end is not reached by the read, which stops 3 residues before it; the germline J gene fills it in. The chain is built from TRBV20-1 and TRBJ1-4; TRBD1 agrees at 7 bases. The V gene's germline CDR1 is DFQATT and CDR2 SNEGSKA (reference sequence). The V gene end was trimmed by 6 bases and the J gene end by 5 bases; junction bases not matched to a gene: 6. The CDR3 is 13 amino acids. The sequenced CDR3 bases are TGCAGTGCAAAGGGACAGATAAATGAAAAA. Translating it yields CSAKGQINEK. The full CDR3 protein is CSAKGQINEKLFF.

As for this clone: From the germline J gene comes the end of the CDR3, since the read stops 3 residues before it. This rearrangement joins TRBV29-1 to TRBJ1-2; a possible D gene is TRBD1 (5 bases). The CDR3 has 14 residues. CDR1 and CDR2 (germline): SQVTM, ANQGSEA. The CDR3 here is CSVATGGRWDTYTF. The DNA read from the CDR3 is TGCAGCGTCGCCACGGGGGGACGATGGGATACC.

Regarding this clone: Read data end 3 residues before the CDR3 end; the end is taken from the germline J gene. V and J are TRBV19 and TRBJ1-2; D gene unclear. The CDR3 contains 14 residues. CDR1 is LNHDA and CDR2 is SQIVND in the germline V gene (reference sequence). The CDR3 loop reads CASSIGPGHRGYTF. The CDR3 DNA, read in part, is TGTGCCAGTAGTATAGGTCCAGGCCACCGCGGC.

On this clone: The CDR3 extends 3 residues past the end of the read, so its final part is completed from the germline J gene. This sequence joins TRBV29-1 and TRBJ2-2, with D tentatively TRBD1 or TRBD2 (5 bases each). The CDR3 is 14 residues long. With 4 bases removed from V and 0 bases from J, the gap between germline ends came to 9 bases. Germline V CDR1 and CDR2: SQVTM, ANQGSEA. CDR3 DNA, as far as it was read: TGCAGCGTTGTGAGGGGTGCGAACACCGGGGAG. It codes for CSVVRGANTGE. The entire CDR3 protein is CSVVRGANTGELFF.

This CDR3 is CASSLRLAEDVLERFEQYF. CDR3 DNA, as far as it was read: TGTGCCAGTAGTCTACGGTTAGCGGAGGACGTTCTCGAGAGATTCGAG. This rearrangement joins TRBV19 to TRBJ2-7; TRBD2 might be the D (6 bases). The CDR3 end falls 3 residues outside the read, so it is completed with the germline J gene. V shed 5 bases and J shed 6 bases, with 32 bases lying between them. The CDR3 is 19 residues long. Germline-derived CDR1 and CDR2 are LNHDA and SQIVND (reference sequence).

Remarks on this clone: The read finishes 3 residues shy of the CDR3 end, and the germline J gene is used to complete it. The chain recombines TRBV28 with TRBJ2-2; D is perhaps TRBD2 (6 bases). CDR1 and CDR2 (germline): MDHEN, SYDVKM. The CDR3 is 14 residues long. Trimming cost V 3 bases and J 3 bases, with 8 bases left between them. The sequenced part of the CDR3 DNA is TGTGCCAGCAGTTTTTGGAGGGACACCGGGGAG. As protein: CASSFWRDTGE. The whole CDR3 region reads CASSFWRDTGELFF.

A word on this clone: The read ends 3 residues early relative to the CDR3; the germline J gene fills the gap. V is TRBV19 and J is TRBJ2-4, with 10 bases fitting TRBD1. Germline assignment: CDR1 LNHDA and CDR2 SQIVND (reference sequence). The CDR3 spans 15 residues. CDR3: CASSPKGQGTYGQYF. The covered CDR3 bases are TGTGCCAGTAGCCCCAAGGGACAGGGGACATATGGT.

As regards this clone: The read ends 3 residues before the CDR3 terminus; that terminus is restored from the germline J gene. This chain uses TRBV11-2 with TRBJ1-1, with a possible D match to TRBD1 (6 bases). With 4 bases removed from V and 4 bases from J, the gap between germline ends came to 10 bases. Germline loops: CDR1 SGHAT, CDR2 FQNNGV. The CDR3 contains 13 residues. CDR3 bases read: TGTGCCAGCAGCTCAGGGGTTTTCACTGAA. Amino acids: CASSSGVFTE. The whole CDR3 sequence is CASSSGVFTEAFF.

In the case of this clone: The missing CDR3 end, 3 residues past where the read stops, is filled in from the germline J gene. The genes are TRBV19 and TRBJ2-3; D ambiguous. Germline CDR1 reads LNHDA; CDR2 reads SQIVND (reference sequence). This CDR3 is 14 amino acids long. The CDR3 bases that were read are TGTGCCAGTAGTATAGGATATAGCAATCAGCCG. Translated, it gives CASSIGYSNQP. The whole CDR3 protein reads CASSIGYSNQPQYF.

For this clone: With the read ending 3 residues before the CDR3 end, the germline J gene is used to fill in that end. The sample has other DNA sequences that encode this CDR3 too. J is TRBJ2-1 and V is TRBV18; 7 bases are shared with TRBD1. Trimming cost V 6 bases and J 7 bases; bases outside gene matches: 6. This CDR3 has 13 residues. The germline CDR1 and CDR2 sequences are KGHSH and LQKENI. Partial CDR3 DNA: TGTGCCAGCTCCCGACAGGGTTCAAATGAG. The encoded protein is CASSRQGSNE. The CDR3, in full, reads CASSRQGSNEQFF. The full variable domain, with the rest looked up from reference TRBV18 and TRBJ2-1, is NAGVMQNPRHLVRRRGQEARLRCSPMKGHSHVYWYRQLPEEGLKFMVYLQKENIIDESGMPKERFSAEFPKEGPSILRIQQVVRGDSAAYFCASSRQGSNEQFFGPGTRLTVL.

Points on this clone: With the read ending 3 residues before the CDR3 end, the germline J gene is used to fill in that end. V usage is TRBV12-3 or TRBV12-4 and J usage is TRBJ2-3, with D maybe TRBD2 (7 bases). CDR3 length equals 13 residues. CDR3 amino acids: CASRAGAQETQYF. CDR3 bases read: TGTGCCAGCAGGGCGGGGGCGCAGGAGACG.

Note on this clone: The read comes to an end 3 residues before the CDR3 does, leaving the germline J gene to fill in the end. The chain links TRBV29-1 to TRBJ2-3; no clear D gene. The CDR3 is made up of 12 amino acids. The V and J ends lost 0 bases and 1 base respectively, with 2 bases between them. Germline V CDR1 and CDR2: SQVTM, ANQGSEA. The sequenced CDR3 bases are TGCAGCGTTGAAGACGGCACAGATACG. As protein: CSVEDGTDT. The whole CDR3 sequence reads CSVEDGTDTQYF.

As concerns this clone: The sequence runs out 3 residues before the end of the CDR3; the remainder is reconstructed from the germline J gene. This chain connects TRBV20-1 to TRBJ1-6; TRBD1 matches 7 bases. CDR1 is DFQATT, CDR2 SNEGSKA, per germline (reference sequence). This CDR3 has 14 amino acids. J gave up 7 bases and V 4 bases, and 7 bases lay outside the gene matches. CDR3 DNA, as far as it was read: TGCAGTGCTACCTTTCAGGGGGGCAATTCACCC. Protein: CSATFQGGNSP. The full-length CDR3 reads as CSATFQGGNSPLHF.

On this clone itself: The CDR3 end lies 3 residues beyond the end of the read and is filled in from the germline J gene. The genes are TRBV19 and TRBJ1-2; D unresolved. Germline CDR1 LNHDA, CDR2 SQIVND (reference sequence). The CDR3 consists of 14 residues. Partial CDR3 DNA: TGTGCCAGTAGTATAGGACAAGCCCCCTACGAC. As protein: CASSIGQAPYD. In full, the CDR3 reads CASSIGQAPYDYTF.

The chain's CDR3 is CSALLGGSTDTQYF. CDR3 bases read: TGCAGTGCTCTCCTCGGGGGTAGCACAGATACG. This chain links TRBV20-1 with TRBJ2-3; possibly TRBD2 for D (6 bases). The DNA ends 3 residues before the CDR3 does, and the rest of the CDR3 is filled in from the germline J gene. CDR3 length: 14 residues. CDR1 is DFQATT, CDR2 SNEGSKA, per germline (reference sequence). V dropped 5 bases and J dropped 0 bases, with 12 bases sitting between them.

As for this clone: The read stops 3 residues short of the end of the CDR3; the missing end is completed from the germline J gene. This chain joins TRBV27 and TRBJ1-5; D is ambiguous. CDR3 length equals 14 residues. Trimming pared 4 bases from V and 3 bases from J, leaving 10 bases between. The V gene's germline CDR1 is MNHEY and CDR2 SMNVEV (reference sequence). The part of the CDR3 DNA that was read is TGTGCCAGCAGTTCTGGACTGTACAATCAGCCC. It is translated as CASSSGLYNQP. The CDR3 in full is CASSSGLYNQPQHF.

Comment on this clone: The sequenced fragment ends 3 residues before the CDR3 boundary, so the rest is inferred from the germline J gene. The V and J genes are TRBV19 and TRBJ2-2; D is ambiguous. This CDR3 spans 12 amino acids. V was pared by 3 bases and J by 8 bases, with 7 bases between. CDR1 and CDR2 from the germline V gene are LNHDA and SQIVND (reference sequence). The CDR3 sequence is CASSMRPGELFF. The CDR3 DNA, read in part, is TGTGCCAGTAGTATGAGGCCGGGGGAG.

Points on this clone: The read gets to within 3 residues of the CDR3 end, and the germline J gene fills in the rest. J is TRBJ2-3 and V is TRBV6-2 or TRBV6-3; 9 bases align to TRBD2. Germline V lookup: CDR1 MNHEY, CDR2 SVGEGT. The CDR3 is 16 amino acids. The V and J ends lost 9 bases and 0 bases, in that order; junction bases with no gene match: 10. Incomplete CDR3 DNA: TGTGCCAGTTGCCCGGGACTAGCCCCTAGCACAGATACG. It codes for CASCPGLAPSTDT. The full CDR3 is CASCPGLAPSTDTQYF.

With regard to this clone: The CDR3 extends 3 residues past the end of the read, so its final part is completed from the germline J gene. The chain combines TRBV6-1 with TRBJ1-5; 7 bases fit TRBD1. The CDR3 spans 15 residues. With 2 bases clipped from V and 7 bases from J, the junction kept 8 bases outside the gene matches. Germline V gene lookup returns CDR1 MNHNS and CDR2 SASEGT. The covered CDR3 bases are TGTGCCAGCAGTGAATCTGAGGGGGCAGGACAGCCC. Protein sequence: CASSESEGAGQP. The CDR3, in full, reads CASSESEGAGQPQHF.

As concerns this clone: The read comes to an end 3 residues before the CDR3 does, leaving the germline J gene to fill in the end. The rearrangement joins TRBV29-1 to TRBJ1-1; 8 bases agree with TRBD1. This CDR3 spans 14 amino acids. Germline assignment: CDR1 SQVTM and CDR2 ANQGSEA. J was trimmed by 0 bases and V by 3 bases; bases with no gene match: 3. CDR3 DNA (partial): TGCAGCGTTGATACAGGGGGTATGAACACTGAA. Its protein is CSVDTGGMNTE. The complete CDR3 sequence is CSVDTGGMNTEAFF.

Turning to this clone: The read comes to an end 3 residues before the CDR3 does, leaving the germline J gene to fill in the end. V gene TRBV5-4 combines with J gene TRBJ2-3, with D perhaps TRBD1 (6 bases). Germline V gives CDR1 SGHNT, CDR2 YYREEE (reference sequence). Trimming pared 4 bases from V and 1 base from J, leaving 13 bases between. This CDR3 contains 15 residues. The covered CDR3 bases are TGTGCCAGCAGCCAAAAGACAGGACGCACAGATACG. Translating it yields CASSQKTGRTDT. From start to end, the CDR3 is CASSQKTGRTDTQYF.